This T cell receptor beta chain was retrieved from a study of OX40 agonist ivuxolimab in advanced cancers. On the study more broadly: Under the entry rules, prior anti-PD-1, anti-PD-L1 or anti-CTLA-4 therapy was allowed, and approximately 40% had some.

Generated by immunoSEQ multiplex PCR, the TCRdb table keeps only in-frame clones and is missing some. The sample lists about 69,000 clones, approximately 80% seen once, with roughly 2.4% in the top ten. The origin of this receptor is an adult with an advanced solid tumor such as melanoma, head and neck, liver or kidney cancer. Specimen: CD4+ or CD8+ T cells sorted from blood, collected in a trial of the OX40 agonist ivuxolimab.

As DNA, the CDR3 is TGTGCCAGCAGCTCCGGGACTAGCGCTAACAATGAGCAGTTCTTC. It encodes CASSSGTSANNEQFF. The chain has TRBV5-4 and TRBJ2-1; 10 bases match TRBD2. CDR1 SGHNT and CDR2 YYREEE come from the germline V gene (reference sequence). Trimming at V came to 3 bases and at J to 5 bases, leaving 5 bases not matched to a gene. The CDR3 loop spans 15 amino acids.